The rows below give T cell receptor beta chains drawn from one sample of a study of CD8+CD57+ T cells in acquired aplastic anemia. MiXCR, applied by TCRdb to the reads, yields one record per CDR3 protein. The data contain about 400,000 distinct CDR3 sequences, approximately 70% of them singletons. Sequences were obtained from sorted CD4+, CD8+, or CD8+CD57+ T cells (not recorded which) from PBMCs. Every receptor here comes from a human donor in good health, serving as a control. CDR3s include the opening cysteine and the closing phenylalanine or tryptophan. A D gene is named only where the DNA matches it firmly. A clone size is listed for some rows: how often the clone was seen (once, few, many), or a class if it is expanded.

clone_size	d_call	j_call	v_call	cdr3_length	cdr3_aa	cdr3_nt
NA	NA	TRBJ1-2	TRBV6-2/TRBV6-3	18	CASSVRVPWGRPNYGYTF	TGTGCCAGCAGCGTACGGGTGCCTTGGGGCAGACCTAACTATGGCTACACCTTC
many	NA	TRBJ1-1	TRBV2	13	CASGAPNPTEAFF	TGTGCCAGCGGAGCTCCCAACCCGACCGAAGCTTTCTTT
NA	NA	TRBJ2-5	TRBV7-2	12	CASRGGADTQYF	TGTGCCAGTAGGGGGGGCGCCGACACCCAGTACTTC
NA	NA	TRBJ1-5	TRBV7-3	13	CASSLPFSEPQHF	TGTGCCAGCAGCTTACCGTTCTCTGAGCCCCAGCATTTT
NA	TRBD1	TRBJ1-5	TRBV19	14	CASSMKDRLWFQHF	TGTGCCAGTAGTATGAAGGACAGGTTGTGGTTCCAGCATTTT
NA	NA	TRBJ2-3	TRBV20-1	11	CSARSQGTQYF	TGCAGTGCTAGATCACAGGGCACCCAGTATTTT
NA	TRBD1	TRBJ1-1	TRBV5-6	13	CASSDRGDTEAFF	TGTGCCAGCAGCGACAGGGGGGACACTGAAGCTTTCTTT
NA	NA	TRBJ1-1	TRBV5-1	15	CASSHIPGARTEAFF	TGTGCCAGCAGCCACATCCCAGGGGCGCGTACTGAAGCTTTCTTT
few	NA	TRBJ1-6	TRBV10-3	15	CAISERQLGDSPLHF	TGTGCCATCAGTGAACGTCAGTTAGGTGATTCACCCCTCCACTTT
NA	NA	TRBJ1-6	TRBV5-1	11	CASTEDGGGSF	TGTGCCAGCACCGAGGATGGGGGAGGGAGTTTT
few	NA	TRBJ1-4	TRBV2	15	CASSAGRLPSEKLFF	TGTGCCAGCAGCGCCGGGAGGCTGCCCTCTGAAAAACTGTTTTTT
NA	TRBD2	TRBJ2-1	TRBV9	16	CASSLRASGGYYEQFF	TGTGCCAGCAGCCTCCGAGCTAGCGGGGGTTACTACGAGCAGTTCTTC
NA	NA	TRBJ2-7	TRBV9	14	CASSVSGGVYEQYF	TGTGCCAGCAGCGTGTCTGGGGGAGTCTACGAGCAGTACTTC
NA	NA	TRBJ2-7	TRBV5-6	16	CASSLMSGRSSYEQYF	TGTGCCAGCAGCTTGATGTCGGGACGAAGTTCCTACGAGCAGTACTTC
many	TRBD1	TRBJ2-5	TRBV30	13	CACVGGSQETQYF	TGTGCCTGTGTAGGGGGCAGCCAAGAGACCCAGTACTTC
NA	NA	TRBJ1-2	TRBV10-3	13	CAISEDRNYGYTF	TGTGCCATCAGTGAGGACAGAAACTATGGCTACACCTTC
NA	TRBD1	TRBJ2-4	TRBV7-2	13	CASSLDRGQTEAF	TGTGCCAGCAGCTTAGACAGGGGGCAAACTGAAGCTTTC
NA	NA	TRBJ2-3	TRBV10-1	13	CASSAVRATEPFF	TGCGCCAGCAGTGCGGTAAGGGCCACCGAGCCGTTCTTT
NA	NA	TRBJ1-5	TRBV6-5	13	CASSDGGSQPQHF	TGTGCCAGCAGCGACGGAGGGAGTCAGCCCCAGCATTTT
NA	TRBD1	TRBJ2-5	TRBV10-3	11	CAVGGGETQYF	TGTGCCGTAGGGGGCGGGGAGACCCAGTACTTC
NA	NA	TRBJ1-3	TRBV5-1	12	CASMRVGNTIYF	TGTGCCAGCATGAGAGTTGGAAACACCATATATTTT
NA	NA	TRBJ1-2	TRBV7-3	14	CASSLEVTFYGYTF	TGTGCCAGCAGCTTAGAGGTCACTTTCTATGGCTACACCTTC
many	TRBD1	TRBJ2-5	TRBV6-1	14	CASSGTGRGETQYF	TGTGCCAGCAGTGGGACAGGAAGGGGAGAGACCCAGTACTTC
NA	TRBD2	TRBJ2-3	TRBV11-1	16	CASSSGTSGGIDTQYF	TGTGCCAGCAGCTCCGGGACTAGCGGGGGGATAGATACGCAGTATTTT
NA	NA	TRBJ2-7	TRBV9	17	CASSTAGEVGNQHEQYF	TGTGCCAGCAGTACGGCAGGGGAGGTGGGCAATCAGCACGAGCAGTACTTC
NA	NA	TRBJ1-2	TRBV20-1	13	CSANTGGNYGYTF	TGCAGTGCAAATACCGGCGGCAACTATGGCTACACCTTC
NA	NA	TRBJ2-3	TRBV12-3/TRBV12-4	12	CASSSWGDTQYF	TGTGCCAGCAGTTCTTGGGGAGATACGCAGTATTTT
once	TRBD2	TRBJ2-1	TRBV6-1	14	CASILGRGWSGQFF	TGCGCCAGCATTTTAGGGCGGGGGTGGAGTGGGCAGTTCTTC
few	TRBD1	TRBJ1-2	TRBV19	12	CATRDRNYGYTF	TGTGCCACCAGGGACAGGAACTATGGCTACACCTTC
few	NA	TRBJ1-2	TRBV19	15	CASSSLRRVDYGYTF	TGTGCCAGTAGTTCCCTCCGCAGGGTGGACTATGGCTACACCTTC
NA	NA	TRBJ1-4	TRBV6-9	14	CASRLGATNEKLFF	TGTGCCAGCAGACTCGGGGCAACTAATGAAAAACTGTTTTTT
once	TRBD1	TRBJ2-5	TRBV19	14	CASRVQGAWNEQYF	TGTGCCAGTAGGGTTCAGGGGGCTTGGAATGAGCAGTACTTC
NA	NA	TRBJ2-1	TRBV2	15	CASNNKDSSYNEQFF	TGTGCCAGCAATAACAAGGACAGCTCCTACAATGAGCAGTTCTTC
many	NA	TRBJ2-2	TRBV12-3/TRBV12-4	16	CASTQGLVANTGELFF	TGTGCCAGCACTCAGGGACTCGTTGCGAACACCGGGGAGCTGTTTTTT
many	TRBD2	TRBJ2-2	TRBV6-5	14	CASSRGGIAGELFF	TGTGCCAGCTCACGCGGGGGAATAGCCGGGGAGCTGTTTTTT
many	TRBD2	TRBJ2-5	TRBV7-3	13	CASSQLAGEFADF	TGTGCCAGCAGCCAACTAGCGGGGGAGTTCGCCGACTTC
NA	TRBD2	TRBJ2-5	TRBV9	15	CASSEGLGRQETQYF	TGTGCCAGCAGCGAGGGACTAGGTCGACAAGAGACCCAGTACTTC
once	NA	TRBJ2-5	TRBV6-1	15	CASSVGQGVGETQYF	TGTGCCAGCAGTGTCGGACAAGGGGTAGGAGAGACCCAGTACTTC
NA	NA	TRBJ1-1	TRBV10-3	13	CAIRGAQAGEAFF	TGTGCCATCAGGGGTGCGCAGGCTGGGGAAGCTTTCTTT
NA	TRBD1	TRBJ2-7	TRBV12-3/TRBV12-4	16	CASSLAWGQAGSVQYF	TGTGCCAGCAGTTTAGCGTGGGGACAGGCTGGGTCTGTGCAGTACTTC
many	NA	TRBJ1-6	TRBV19	13	CAGRVGNNSPLHF	TGTGCCGGGCGGGTAGGAAATAATTCACCCCTCCACTTT
NA	TRBD1	TRBJ1-4	TRBV6-9	15	CAISEPGQGRSGLFF	TGTGCCATCAGCGAGCCGGGACAGGGGAGGAGTGGTCTGTTTTTT
once	NA	TRBJ1-1	TRBV20-1	16	CSASGPSHLSNTEAFF	TGCAGTGCTAGCGGGCCGTCTCACCTCTCGAACACTGAAGCTTTCTTT
many	NA	TRBJ2-3	TRBV20-1	15	CSAKGGSGGTDTQYF	TGCAGTGCAAAAGGGGGCAGCGGGGGTACAGATACGCAGTATTTT
few	TRBD1	TRBJ1-1	TRBV7-2	15	CASSGRAGGDTEAFF	TGTGCCAGCAGTGGTAGGGCAGGGGGCGACACTGAAGCTTTCTTT
NA	NA	TRBJ2-1	TRBV5-1	15	CASSVGDGRYNEQFF	TGCGCCAGCAGCGTGGGGGACGGCCGATACAATGAGCAGTTCTTC
NA	NA	TRBJ2-1	TRBV7-2	15	CASSLQRSQYNEQFF	TGTGCCAGCAGCCTCCAGCGGAGCCAGTACAATGAGCAGTTCTTC
once	NA	TRBJ2-7	TRBV11-2	16	CASSLIAATGPGAQYF	TGTGCCAGCAGCCTGATAGCGGCCACGGGTCCGGGCGCGCAGTACTTC
many	NA	TRBJ2-1	TRBV5-1	15	CASSFGTGSGNEQFF	TGCGCCAGCAGCTTCGGGACGGGGTCTGGCAATGAGCAGTTCTTC
many	TRBD1	TRBJ1-5	TRBV30	14	CAWSVAGGRQPQHF	TGTGCCTGGAGTGTAGCAGGGGGCCGCCAGCCCCAGCATTTT
NA	NA	TRBJ2-6	TRBV19	16	CASSMWAGNGANVLTF	TGTGCCAGTAGTATGTGGGCAGGGAACGGGGCCAACGTCCTGACTTTC
many	NA	TRBJ1-5	TRBV7-2	15	CASSLIRGGSQPQHF	TGTGCCAGCAGCTTAATCAGGGGTGGGAGTCAGCCCCAGCATTTT
NA	NA	TRBJ1-2	TRBV19	15	CASSTLGTGTYGYTF	TGTGCCAGTAGTACTCTCGGTACAGGCACATATGGCTACACCTTC
many	NA	TRBJ1-6	TRBV10-3	15	CAISESGGDNSPLHF	TGTGCCATCAGTGAGTCAGGCGGGGACAATTCACCCCTCCACTTT